This T cell receptor beta chain was observed in a study of graft-versus-host responses after intestinal transplantation. Produced via immunoSEQ multiplex PCR; TCRdb's table is partial and in-frame only. The table lists tens of thousands of clones, about 90% of them singletons. The length of the CDR3 is 13 residues. Germline lookup yields CDR1 SGHAT and CDR2 FQNNGV. The sequencing used PBMCs, collected 26 days after transplant. This sequence was found in a human patient who received an intestinal transplant, so some T cells may come from the graft donor. The chain carries TRBV11-2 and TRBJ2-5; maybe TRBD2 (5 bases). The end of the DNA is better explained by TRBJ2-7, so the J call may be wrong. CDR3 in DNA: TGTGCCAGCAGCTTAGTAGGGAGCCACGAGCAGTACTTC. The encoded protein is CASSLVGSHEQYF.